These 29 T cell receptor beta chains share one sample of origin, sequenced in a study of T cell clonotyping in hematopoietic cell transplantation. TCRdb's copy holds only in-frame clones and misses some; the assay was immunoSEQ multiplex PCR. The table includes over 45,000 clones, approximately 90% detected once. Described time point: recipient sample about 28 days before transplant, after cytoreduction. Here the sequenced sample was peripheral blood mononuclear cells, taken before stem cell transplant. These receptors all come from a man in his 60s with biphenotypic leukemia. Some clones in this sample may be carry-over from other donors' samples.

This chain uses TRBV28 with TRBJ1-5; D unresolved. V gave up 4 bases and J gave up 4 bases, with 14 bases separating them. The CDR3 is 15 amino acids. CDR1 is MDHEN, CDR2 SYDVKM, per germline. This chain's CDR3 is CASSSPGGKNQPQHF. The DNA of the CDR3 is TGTGCCAGCAGTTCCCCGGGAGGCAAAAATCAGCCCCAGCATTTT.

This chain connects TRBV7-8 to TRBJ1-2; tentative D call: TRBD1 (5 bases). The CDR3 has 15 residues. With 5 bases removed from V and 4 bases from J, the gap between germline ends came to 17 bases. Germline V gene lookup returns CDR1 SGHVS and CDR2 FQNEAQ. CDR3 nucleotide sequence: TGTGCCAGCAGCCCGCCTCACACAGGCCCCTATGGCTACACCTTC. This sequence encodes CASSPPHTGPYGYTF.

The rearrangement links TRBV30 to TRBJ2-5; tentative D call: TRBD1 (6 bases). Per the germline V gene, CDR1 is GTSNPN and CDR2 is SVGIG (reference sequence). The CDR3 is 15 residues long. V was trimmed by 0 bases and J by 5 bases, leaving 16 bases between them. The CDR3 sequence is CAWSVWGPFGETQYF. The CDR3 DNA reads TGTGCCTGGAGTGTCTGGGGGCCCTTTGGGGAGACCCAGTACTTC.

J is TRBJ1-3 and V is TRBV30, with a weak D call TRBD1 (5 bases). Per germline, CDR1 GTSNPN and CDR2 SVGIG (reference sequence). V lost 1 base and J 3 bases, leaving 7 bases between the germline ends. This CDR3 spans 13 amino acids. CDR3 DNA: TGTGCCTGGAGTGAGGGACGTGGAAACACCATATATTTT. This sequence encodes CAWSEGRGNTIYF.

V gene TRBV7-9 combines with J gene TRBJ2-7, with TRBD2 matching 7 bases. This CDR3 contains 14 residues. In germline, CDR1 is SEHNR, CDR2 FQNEAQ (reference sequence). Unmatched junction bases numbered 6, after V lost 5 bases and J lost 2 bases. Here the CDR3 DNA reads TGTGCCAGCAGCGTGCTAGCGGTTCCCTACGAGCAGTACTTC. It yields the protein CASSVLAVPYEQYF.

The chain combines TRBV5-4 with TRBJ2-6; D perhaps matches TRBD1 (6 bases). In germline, CDR1 is SGHNT, CDR2 YYREEE (reference sequence). The V end lost 4 bases, the J end lost 2 bases, and 7 bases lay between the germline ends. This CDR3 has 14 amino acids. The CDR3 region is CASSHRAGANVLTF. In DNA, the CDR3 is TGTGCCAGCAGCCACAGGGCTGGGGCCAACGTCCTGACTTTC. The whole variable domain, filled in from reference TRBV5-4 and TRBJ2-6, reads ETGVTQSPTHLIKTRGQQVTLRCSSQSGHNTVSWYQQALGQGPQFIFQYYREEENGRGNFPPRFSGLQFPNYSSELNVNALELDDSALYLCASSHRAGANVLTFGAGSRLTVL.

The V gene is TRBV4-2, the J gene TRBJ1-1; D unresolved. The V gene's germline CDR1 is LGHNA and CDR2 YNFKEQ. V was pared by 0 bases and J by 0 bases, with 8 bases between. The CDR3 is 15 residues long. The CDR3 coding sequence is TGTGCCAGCAGCCAAGATCCAGGACTGAACACTGAAGCTTTCTTT. Translation gives CASSQDPGLNTEAFF.

This sequence joins TRBV7-8 and TRBJ2-1; D remains ambiguous. The CDR3 runs 12 residues. Germline-derived CDR1 and CDR2 are SGHVS and FQNEAQ. The CDR3: CEPSSSYNEQFF. The CDR3 coding sequence is TGTGAGCCCTCTAGCTCCTACAATGAGCAGTTCTTC.

The chain couples TRBV30 to TRBJ2-3; D not resolved. V lost 0 bases and J 4 bases, leaving 8 bases between the germline ends. The CDR3 is 13 residues long. Germline CDR1 is GTSNPN and CDR2 is SVGIG (reference sequence). The CDR3 coding sequence is TGTGCCTGGAGTGTACATCTGCCAGATACGCAGTATTTT. This translates into CAWSVHLPDTQYF.

This clone came up once. The chain is built from TRBV5-1 and TRBJ2-7; TRBD1 matches 7 bases. Unmatched junction bases numbered 1, after V lost 1 base and J lost 3 bases. Germline V gene lookup returns CDR1 SGHRS and CDR2 YFSETQ. The length of the CDR3 is 13 residues. The CDR3 DNA sequence: TGCGCCAGCAGCTTGCGACAGGGCTACGAGCAGTACTTC. Residues: CASSLRQGYEQYF.

The rearrangement uses TRBV25-1 and TRBJ1-2; D not resolved. V dropped 1 base and J dropped 2 bases, with 8 bases sitting between them. The CDR3 runs 14 residues. Germline V lookup: CDR1 MGHDK, CDR2 SYGVNS. The DNA of the CDR3 is TGTGCCAGCAGTGAATTCAGGCAGAACTATGGCTACACCTTC. It specifies CASSEFRQNYGYTF.

The chain has TRBV7-2 and TRBJ2-1; 8 bases line up with TRBD2. Germline CDR1 SGHTA, CDR2 FQGNSA. The CDR3 loop spans 17 amino acids. The V gene end was trimmed by 1 base and the J gene end by 2 bases; junction bases not matched to a gene: 7. The CDR3 reads CASSLGSGMVTYNEQFF. CDR3 nucleotide sequence: TGTGCCAGCAGCTTAGGTAGCGGGATGGTCACCTACAATGAGCAGTTCTTC.

The V and J genes are TRBV10-1 and TRBJ2-7; D is uncertain. Per germline, CDR1 WNHNN and CDR2 SYGVQD (reference sequence). The CDR3 contains 13 residues. The V and J ends lost 3 bases and 6 bases respectively, with 12 bases between them. The CDR3, as DNA: TGCGCCAGCAGTGAATCGAACCGCCGCGAGCAGTACTTC. Its translation: CASSESNRREQYF.

The chain has TRBV28 and TRBJ1-5; tentatively, D is TRBD1 (5 bases). The V and J ends lost 3 bases and 5 bases respectively, with 8 bases between them. The CDR3 covers 13 residues. Germline lookup yields CDR1 MDHEN and CDR2 SYDVKM. CDR3 DNA: TGTGCCAGCAGTTTTAGAGGGGATCAGCCCCAGCATTTT. It encodes CASSFRGDQPQHF.

The rearrangement uses TRBV30 and TRBJ2-4, with 7 bases identical to TRBD2. The CDR3 covers 15 residues. V shed 7 bases and J 7 bases; nucleotides not matched to a gene: 16. Germline V CDR1 and CDR2: GTSNPN, SVGIG (reference sequence). CDR3 residues: CAYAVGGARGNIQYF. Written as DNA, the CDR3 is TGTGCCTATGCCGTGGGGGGAGCGCGGGGGAACATTCAGTACTTC.

This clone was seen only once. The chain carries TRBV2 and TRBJ1-1; TRBD1 is a possible D gene (5 bases). The CDR3 consists of 14 residues. Trimming took 10 bases from V and 3 from J, leaving 18 bases between them. Per germline, CDR1 SNHLY and CDR2 FYNNEI. In nucleotides, the CDR3 is TGTGCCACCGAGTTTTCGGGGGATGACACTGAAGCTTTCTTT. Translating gives CATEFSGDDTEAFF.

The chain combines TRBV5-1 with TRBJ2-1; 7 positions agree with TRBD1. Germline CDR1 is SGHRS and CDR2 is YFSETQ. CDR3 length: 15 residues. The ends lost 4 bases at V and 5 bases at J; junction bases unmatched: 9. The CDR3 loop reads CASSNQGVSNNEQFF. The CDR3 region has the DNA TGCGCCAGCAGCAATCAGGGGGTGAGCAACAATGAGCAGTTCTTC.

This CDR3 is CASSFIDGADTQYF. The CDR3 nucleotides are TGTGCCAGCAGCTTTATCGACGGAGCAGATACGCAGTATTTT. This sequence joins TRBV7-9 and TRBJ2-3, with no clear D. Trimming stripped 3 bases from V and 4 bases from J, with 11 bases between. Germline values: CDR1 SEHNR, CDR2 FQNEAQ (reference sequence). This CDR3 has 14 amino acids.

The chain has TRBV25-1 and TRBJ1-4; 7 nucleotides match TRBD1. The V gene end was trimmed by 1 base and the J gene end by 5 bases; junction bases not matched to a gene: 4. The germline gives CDR1 MGHDK, CDR2 SYGVNS. The CDR3 is made up of 15 amino acids. CDR3 protein: CASSEFAGGNEKLFF. CDR3 nucleotides: TGTGCCAGCAGTGAATTCGCAGGGGGGAATGAAAAACTGTTTTTT.

The J gene is TRBJ2-7, the V gene TRBV5-1; either TRBD1 or TRBD2 may supply D (6 bases each). This CDR3 is 15 amino acids long. Looked up from germline, CDR1 is SGHRS and CDR2 is YFSETQ. V shed 7 bases and J shed 6 bases, with 23 bases lying between them. The CDR3 is CASGLGGHQGGEQYF. Here the CDR3 DNA reads TGCGCCAGCGGCCTGGGGGGACACCAAGGGGGCGAGCAGTACTTC.

The chain combines TRBV28 with TRBJ1-1; 8 bases match TRBD1. Germline trimming cut 5 bases from V and 4 bases from J; bases unmatched to any gene: 6. The CDR3 runs 14 residues. CDR1 is MDHEN and CDR2 is SYDVKM in the germline V gene. The CDR3 loop is CASSTPDRATEAFF. The CDR3 nucleotides are TGTGCCAGCAGTACACCGGACAGGGCCACTGAAGCTTTCTTT.

The CDR3: CASAAYRHSYEQYF. The CDR3 DNA follows: TGTGCCAGCGCGGCTTACAGGCACTCCTACGAGCAGTACTTC. The chain is built from TRBV7-2 and TRBJ2-7, with TRBD1 as a possible D gene (5 bases). Trimming removed 8 bases at V and 0 bases at J, with 14 bases between. The CDR3 totals 14 residues. Germline loops: CDR1 SGHTA, CDR2 FQGNSA.

The chain joins TRBV10-3 to TRBJ1-1; D is undetermined. The CDR3 spans 17 residues. V gave up 0 bases and J gave up 1 base, with 15 bases separating them. Germline V gives CDR1 ENHRY, CDR2 SYGVKD. CDR3 sequence reads: CAISESRSVRENTEAFF. The CDR3 DNA reads TGTGCCATCAGTGAGTCGAGAAGTGTCAGAGAGAACACTGAAGCTTTCTTT.

This clone was observed once. The V gene is TRBV27, the J gene TRBJ1-2; D is uncertain. CDR3 length: 14 residues. V lost 6 bases to trimming and J lost 4 bases, with 15 bases between them. From germline, CDR1 is MNHEY and CDR2 SMNVEV (reference sequence). CDR3 sequence reads: CASRDSQRIYGYTF. The CDR3 region has the DNA TGTGCCAGCAGGGATTCGCAGCGTATCTATGGCTACACCTTC.

V is TRBV27 and J is TRBJ1-1; D is undetermined. The CDR3 consists of 15 residues. Looked up from germline, CDR1 is MNHEY and CDR2 is SMNVEV (reference sequence). The V and J ends lost 6 bases and 3 bases respectively, with 17 bases between them. CDR3 sequence (DNA): TGTGCCAGCAGACCGATTGGAGAGCCGGACACTGAAGCTTTCTTT. It is translated as CASRPIGEPDTEAFF.

The CDR3 region is CASSPRNREGRGEQYF. The CDR3 nucleotides read TGTGCCAGCAGCCCCCGTAACAGGGAGGGGAGGGGGGAGCAGTACTTC. The chain recombines TRBV5-4 with TRBJ2-7, with D possibly matching TRBD2 (7 bases). The germline V gene encodes CDR1 SGHNT and CDR2 YYREEE (reference sequence). Trimming took off 4 bases at V and 7 bases at J, with 24 bases between the two ends. The CDR3 contains 16 residues.

The CDR3 spells CAWTVGGYGYTF. The CDR3 DNA reads TGTGCCTGGACGGTGGGGGGCTATGGCTACACCTTC. The chain has TRBV30 and TRBJ1-2; possibly TRBD1 for D (5 bases). Germline V gene lookup returns CDR1 GTSNPN and CDR2 SVGIG (reference sequence). Trimming left V 4 bases short and J 4 bases short, with 10 bases between. The CDR3 totals 12 residues.

V is TRBV2 and J is TRBJ1-5; TRBD1 matches at 7 bases. The J segment lost 1 base and the V segment lost 2 bases, leaving 5 bases of the junction unmatched. Per the germline V gene, CDR1 is SNHLY and CDR2 is FYNNEI. This CDR3 is built from 16 residues. The chain's CDR3 is CASSEFGTASNQPQHF. The DNA for the CDR3 is TGTGCCAGCAGTGAATTCGGGACAGCGAGCAATCAGCCCCAGCATTTT. The entire variable domain, with the rest obtained from reference TRBV2 and TRBJ1-5, is as follows: EPEVTQTPSHQVTQMGQEVILRCVPISNHLYFYWYRQILGQKVEFLVSFYNNEISEKSEIFDDQFSVERPDGSNFTLKIRSTKLEDSAMYFCASSEFGTASNQPQHFGDGTRLSIL.

CDR3 coding DNA: TGCAGCGTTGATAGGGGGGGTGGCGAGCAGTACTTC. Translated: CSVDRGGGEQYF. The chain carries TRBV29-1 and TRBJ2-7; possibly TRBD2 for D (7 bases). The V gene lost 3 bases and the J gene lost 6 bases, with 12 bases spanning the gap. The CDR3 has 12 residues. Germline CDR1 SQVTM, CDR2 ANQGSEA.